This T cell receptor (beta chain) derives from a study of cytomegalovirus exposure and HLA in healthy donors. The donors were members of the validation cohort comprising over a hundred subjects, separate from the approximately 700-subject first cohort. Note on this clone: Its antigen is as yet unknown.

Generated by immunoSEQ multiplex PCR, the TCRdb table keeps only in-frame clones and is missing some. Altogether roughly 49,000 clones are present, approximately 95% being singletons, with the ten largest covering 7.8%. The germline CDR1 and CDR2 sequences are MDHEN and SYDVKM. The CDR3 consists of 16 residues. V was clipped by 7 bases and J by 5 bases; unmatched bases: 12. Overall study findings and caveats: Specificity of a few CMV-associated chains for CMV antigens was verified in vitro. The authors listed 180 or so TCR beta chains as cytomegalovirus-associated.

The V call is TRBV28, the J call TRBJ2-3; 10 nucleotides line up with TRBD2. Material for sequencing was PBMCs. The origin of this receptor is a woman aged 18-29 years in good health and CMV-seropositive. CDR3 residues: CASTPSGRVSGDTQYF. The DNA of the CDR3 is TGTGCCAGCACGCCTAGCGGGAGAGTGAGTGGAGATACGCAGTATTTT.